The next 2 T cell receptor beta chains were all read from a single sample in a study of blood T cell repertoires in COVID-19 (TCRdb year 2020). The library was built by means of the immunoSEQ multiplex PCR assay. TCRdb took this table from immuneACCESS and kept in-frame rearrangements with V and J called. Such tables lack part of the clones; where checked against another copy, unresolved V genes explain under half of the gap, and the rest is unexplained. The table for this sample lists approximately 250,000 clones; approximately 83% of them were counted only once. Roughly 7% of the sample goes to the ten largest clones. The sample comprised peripheral blood. These receptor sequences come from a woman aged 45-60 years with acute or convalescent COVID-19.

V and J are TRBV25-1 and TRBJ2-1, with 11 bases that match TRBD2. Germline CDR1 is MGHDK and CDR2 is SYGVNS. The trim removed 4 bases at V and 0 bases at J, leaving 8 bases unmatched. The CDR3 length is 18 residues. The CDR3 protein is CASSAQTSGVLSYNEQFF. Here the CDR3 DNA reads TGTGCCAGCAGTGCACAGACTAGCGGGGTTCTCTCCTACAATGAGCAGTTCTTC.

The CDR3 here is CASTFKREAETQYF. The DNA for the CDR3 is TGCGCCAGCACCTTTAAGCGGGAGGCTGAGACCCAGTACTTC. V and J are TRBV10-2 and TRBJ2-5, with 9 bases fitting TRBD2. From germline, CDR1 is WSHSY and CDR2 SAAADI. Germline trimming cut 7 bases from V and 5 bases from J; bases unmatched to any gene: 8. The CDR3 totals 14 residues.